This entry lists 27 T cell receptor beta chains sequenced from one sample in a study of blood T cell repertoires in COVID-19. Some clones are missing from TCRdb's copy, which holds only in-frame ones; the method was immunoSEQ multiplex PCR. Here the sample spans fewer than 85,000 clones, about 82% being singletons. Sequenced sample: peripheral blood. These receptors were taken from a woman aged 55-70 years with acute or convalescent COVID-19.

The rearrangement joins TRBV19 to TRBJ1-1; 7 bases are shared with TRBD1. V was clipped by 6 bases and J by 1 base; unmatched bases: 5. Germline V gene sequence: CDR1 LNHDA, CDR2 SQIVND (reference sequence). The CDR3 is made up of 14 amino acids. The DNA for the CDR3 is TGTGCCAGTAGACGAGACAGGGAGAACACTGAAGCTTTCTTT. Residues: CASRRDRENTEAFF. Supplemented by reference TRBV19 and TRBJ1-1, the full variable domain reads DGGITQSPKYLFRKEGQNVTLSCEQNLNHDAMYWYRQDPGQGLRLIYYSQIVNDFQKGDIAEGYSVSREKKESFPLTVTSAQKNPTAFYLCASRRDRENTEAFFGQGTRLTVV.

The J gene is TRBJ1-1, the V gene TRBV4-1, with D perhaps TRBD1 (6 bases). CDR1 is MGHRA and CDR2 is YSYEKL in the germline V gene. This CDR3 comprises 13 residues. With 2 bases removed from V and 4 bases from J, the gap between germline ends came to 8 bases. The DNA for the CDR3 is TGCGCCAGCAGCCAACAGGGGATCACTGAAGCTTTCTTT. It is translated as CASSQQGITEAFF.

V and J are TRBV15 and TRBJ2-5; 9 bases are a match to TRBD2. The CDR3 runs to 16 residues. After removal of 0 bases from V and 7 bases from J, the junction contained 9 bases not matched to a gene. Germline CDR1 reads LNHNV; CDR2 reads YYDKDF (reference sequence). This CDR3 reads CATSREGAGGARTQYF. CDR3 coding DNA: TGTGCCACCAGCAGAGAGGGAGCGGGGGGCGCCAGGACCCAGTACTTC.

V is TRBV10-3 and J is TRBJ1-1; D might be TRBD1 (6 bases). Trimming left V 6 bases short and J 0 bases short, with 8 bases between. Germline V lookup: CDR1 ENHRY, CDR2 SYGVKD. This CDR3 region has 13 residues. The CDR3 bases are TGTGCCATCAGGCGACAGGTGAACACTGAAGCTTTCTTT. Its translation: CAIRRQVNTEAFF.

V is TRBV2 and J is TRBJ1-2, with 7 nucleotides matching TRBD1. With V trimmed by 7 bases and J by 6 bases, 8 bases remained unmatched. Germline V gives CDR1 SNHLY, CDR2 FYNNEI. This CDR3 region has 13 residues. CDR3 protein: CASMTGIRDGYTF. For the CDR3, the DNA is TGTGCCAGCATGACAGGGATAAGAGATGGCTACACCTTC.

As for this clone: The sample has other DNA sequences that encode this CDR3 too. The chain recombines TRBV28 with TRBJ2-3; maybe TRBD2 (7 bases). Germline lookup yields CDR1 MDHEN and CDR2 SYDVKM. CDR3 length equals 13 residues. V was cut by 6 bases and J by 3 bases, with 10 bases left in between. The CDR3: CASRRGGTDTQYF. The CDR3 DNA reads TGTGCCAGCAGGAGGGGGGGAACAGATACGCAGTATTTT.

V and J are TRBV4-1 and TRBJ1-4, with 7 bases that match TRBD1. The CDR3 length is 18 residues. The junction had 14 bases not matched to a gene; V was cut back by 0 bases and J by 7 bases. Germline CDR1 is MGHRA and CDR2 is YSYEKL. The CDR3 protein is CASSQDLSGGLTFEKLFF. CDR3 in DNA: TGCGCCAGCAGCCAAGATCTATCAGGGGGACTGACTTTTGAAAAACTGTTTTTT.

The chain has TRBV4-1 and TRBJ1-5; no reliable D call. This CDR3 contains 15 residues. Per germline, CDR1 MGHRA and CDR2 YSYEKL. Trimming took off 0 bases at V and 7 bases at J, with 13 bases between the two ends. The CDR3 region is CASSQDYRGYQPQHF. In nucleotides, the CDR3 is TGCGCCAGCAGCCAAGATTATCGGGGATACCAGCCCCAGCATTTT.

The gene calls are TRBV19 and TRBJ1-1; 7 nucleotides match TRBD1. This CDR3 has 14 amino acids. Trimming cost V 7 bases and J 6 bases; bases outside gene matches: 11. Germline assignment: CDR1 LNHDA and CDR2 SQIVND (reference sequence). The CDR3 here is CASTLTDREAEAFF. The CDR3 nucleotides are TGTGCCAGTACCCTAACCGACAGGGAAGCTGAAGCTTTCTTT.

Worth noting for this clone: No DNA is shown, since the ends of the CDR3 on it are uncertain; the CDR3 is the one TCRdb lists. The chain recombines TRBV21-1 with TRBJ2-7; the table's D call of TRBD1 was not tested on the DNA. TRBV21-1 is classified as a pseudogene. The CDR3 numbers 15 amino acids, ends counted. The CDR3: CASSKVGQGANEQYV.

This clone was detected only a few times. The chain carries TRBV7-9 and TRBJ1-2; D call uncertain. Germline values: CDR1 SEHNR, CDR2 FQNEAQ (reference sequence). The V end lost 1 base, the J end lost 7 bases, and 10 bases lay between the germline ends. This CDR3 has 13 residues. CDR3 protein: CASSLGLTGGYTF. The CDR3 DNA sequence: TGTGCCAGCAGCTTAGGGTTGACGGGTGGCTACACCTTC.

V gene TRBV19 combines with J gene TRBJ2-7; TRBD1 aligns across 7 bases. The germline gives CDR1 LNHDA, CDR2 SQIVND (reference sequence). This CDR3 contains 13 residues. Unmatched junction bases numbered 3, after V lost 1 base and J lost 6 bases. CDR3 in DNA: TGTGCCAGTAGTATAGGCCGGGACAGCGAGCAGTACGTC. Translation gives CASSIGRDSEQYV.

The chain links TRBV10-2 to TRBJ1-1; a weak D match, TRBD1 (6 bases). The germline V and J ends were trimmed by 6 bases and 8 bases, with 19 bases remaining between them. The CDR3 is 14 residues long. Germline CDR1 reads WSHSY; CDR2 reads SAAADI. This CDR3 reads CASSRRGAALEAFF. CDR3 in DNA: TGCGCCAGCAGCCGTCGGGGGGCGGCGCTGGAAGCTTTCTTT.

In DNA form, the CDR3 reads TGCGCCAGCAGTGAGTCCCGGACTATTCACGGACCTGAGCAGTTCTTC. Amino acid sequence: CASSESRTIHGPEQFF. This chain links TRBV10-2 with TRBJ2-1, with D possibly being TRBD2 (6 bases). V was trimmed by 0 bases and J by 9 bases, leaving 18 bases between them. CDR1 and CDR2 (germline): WSHSY, SAAADI. CDR3 length equals 16 residues.

The genes are TRBV29-1 and TRBJ2-2; 7 bases align to TRBD1. V was pared by 5 bases and J by 5 bases, with 5 bases of the junction left unmatched. Looked up from germline, CDR1 is SQVTM and CDR2 is ANQGSEA. The CDR3 length is 13 residues. CDR3 region: CSVRQGRTGELFF. CDR3 bases: TGCAGCGTTCGACAGGGAAGGACCGGGGAGCTGTTTTTT.

V and J are TRBV5-1 and TRBJ2-4; 9 bases are a match to TRBD1. Germline V gene data show CDR1 as SGHRS and CDR2 as YFSETQ. The CDR3 spans 15 residues. V lost 5 bases, J lost 8 bases, and 11 bases stayed unmatched. The CDR3 reads CASSSQTGGIDIQYF. The DNA of the CDR3 is TGCGCCAGCAGTTCTCAGACAGGGGGGATAGACATTCAGTACTTC.

In nucleotides, the CDR3 is TGTGCCAGCAGTTTACTGACACGGTGGGATACGCAGTATTTT. This codes for CASSLLTRWDTQYF. The J gene is TRBJ2-3, the V gene TRBV28; D uncertain. Germline CDR1 reads MDHEN; CDR2 reads SYDVKM. The CDR3 spans 14 residues. V was shortened by 2 bases and J by 6 bases, with 12 bases between the two germline ends.

The J gene is TRBJ1-1, the V gene TRBV18; 8 bases are a match to TRBD1. J gave up 2 bases and V 6 bases, and 5 bases lay outside the gene matches. Germline V CDR1 and CDR2: KGHSH, LQKENI. The CDR3 has 14 residues. CDR3 sequence (DNA): TGTGCCAGCTCCATCGGACAGGGAAACACTGAAGCTTTCTTT. It is translated as CASSIGQGNTEAFF.

V gene TRBV28 combines with J gene TRBJ2-1; 7 bases are a match to TRBD1. CDR1 is MDHEN, CDR2 SYDVKM, per germline. The CDR3 covers 13 residues. The J segment lost 7 bases and the V segment lost 2 bases, leaving 2 bases of the junction unmatched. The CDR3 DNA sequence: TGTGCCAGCAGTTTACAGGGGGATAATGAGCAGTTCTTC. Protein: CASSLQGDNEQFF.

The chain joins TRBV7-9 to TRBJ2-5; D gene unclear. With 2 bases removed from V and 4 bases from J, the gap between germline ends came to 5 bases. Germline CDR1 and CDR2: SEHNR and FQNEAQ (reference sequence). The CDR3 sequence is 12 residues long. CDR3 sequence reads: CASSLIGETQYF. CDR3 nucleotides: TGTGCCAGCAGCTTAATCGGAGAGACCCAGTACTTC.

Here the CDR3 DNA reads TGTGCCAGCAGCCAAGGTCTAGGAAGCGAGCAGTACTTC. Amino acid sequence: CASSQGLGSEQYF. The chain uses TRBV14 and TRBJ2-7; no reliable D call. Germline CDR1 and CDR2: SGHDN and FVKESK. The length of the CDR3 is 13 residues. V lost 1 base and J 6 bases, leaving 10 bases between the germline ends.

The chain links TRBV18 to TRBJ1-5, with 8 nucleotides matching TRBD1. From germline, CDR1 is KGHSH and CDR2 LQKENI. V shed 5 bases and J 5 bases; nucleotides not matched to a gene: 8. CDR3 size: 15 residues. The CDR3 DNA reads TGTGCCAGCTCAGCCTCAACAGGGGGAGATCAGCCCCAGCATTTT. This sequence encodes CASSASTGGDQPQHF.

This clone turned up a few times. This chain links TRBV5-6 with TRBJ2-2; a possible D gene is TRBD1 (6 bases). V lost 4 bases and J lost 0, with 13 bases in between. The length of the CDR3 is 16 residues. CDR1 SGHDT and CDR2 YYEEEE come from the germline V gene. The CDR3 sequence is CASSVDRSANTGELFF. CDR3 DNA: TGTGCCAGCAGCGTTGACAGGTCCGCGAACACCGGGGAGCTGTTTTTT.

V is TRBV3-1 (or the pseudogene TRBV3-2) and J is TRBJ2-7, with 9 bases aligning to TRBD1. The CDR3 extends over 15 amino acids. J lost 6 bases, V lost 0 bases, and 6 bases had no gene match. CDR1 LGHDT and CDR2 YNNKEL come from the germline V gene (reference sequence). Written as DNA, the CDR3 is TGTGCCAGCAGCCAAGAGGACAGGGGAGCGGGCGAGCAGTACTTC. Its translation is CASSQEDRGAGEQYF.

The chain is built from TRBV19 and TRBJ2-5; perhaps TRBD1 as D (6 bases). CDR1 LNHDA and CDR2 SQIVND come from the germline V gene (reference sequence). V was pared by 5 bases and J by 4 bases, with 17 bases between. The CDR3 runs 15 residues. Written as DNA, the CDR3 is TGTGCCAGTAGTTTCCGGTGGGGCAGGGGAGAGACCCAGTACTTC. It encodes CASSFRWGRGETQYF.

The chain uses TRBV12-3 or TRBV12-4 and TRBJ2-1, with D possibly matching TRBD1 (6 bases). This CDR3 has 12 residues. The ends were cut back, 6 bases at V and 8 bases at J, with 11 bases in the middle. CDR3: CASSRDMHEQFF. Written as DNA, the CDR3 is TGTGCCAGCAGCCGGGACATGCATGAGCAGTTCTTC.

The V and J genes are TRBV7-2 and TRBJ2-1; D is possibly TRBD1 (5 bases). This CDR3 spans 16 amino acids. Looked up from germline, CDR1 is SGHTA and CDR2 is FQGNSA. Trimming removed 3 bases from V and 5 bases from J, with 17 bases in between. CDR3 amino acids: CASSFFTGRTDNEQFF. CDR3 nucleotide sequence: TGTGCCAGCAGCTTCTTTACAGGACGTACAGACAATGAGCAGTTCTTC.